These 29 T cell receptor beta chains originate from one sample sequenced in a study of T-cell memory formation after mild COVID-19. One entry per CDR3 protein, called by TCRdb with MiXCR from the 5' RACE reads. The sample contains more than 80,000 distinct CDR3 sequences, around 12% of which appear only once. The sequenced material came from PBMCs or a T cell subset sorted from them (not recorded which). The source is an adult woman who had mild COVID-19 (a few samples of this study predate the infection). Cell type and time point are not known.

This clonotype turned up a few times. The rearrangement uses TRBV5-1 and TRBJ1-4, with D perhaps matching TRBD1 (5 bases). Germline assignment: CDR1 SGHRS and CDR2 YFSETQ. The V gene lost 6 bases and the J gene lost 8 bases, with 17 bases spanning the gap. This CDR3 is 14 amino acids long. CDR3 nucleotide sequence: TGCGCCAGCACCAGTCATAGGGGTGAAGAAAAACTGTTTTTT. Translated, it gives CASTSHRGEEKLFF.

This clonotype was counted ten times or more. The chain uses TRBV5-1 and TRBJ2-2; 8 bases agree with TRBD1. The germline V gene has CDR1 SGHRS and CDR2 YFSETQ. With V trimmed by 4 bases and J by 6 bases, 11 bases remained unmatched. This CDR3 region has 16 residues. The CDR3 reads CASSQKGQEAAGELFF. CDR3 coding DNA: TGCGCCAGCAGCCAAAAGGGACAGGAGGCCGCCGGGGAGCTGTTTTTT.

This clonotype has just a few counts. CDR3 nucleotide sequence: TGTGCCAGCACCGATATGGATACGCAGTATTTT. It specifies CASTDMDTQYF. This sequence joins TRBV6-6 and TRBJ2-3; D uncertain. Germline V gives CDR1 MNHNY, CDR2 SVGAGI (reference sequence). V dropped 7 bases and J dropped 6 bases, with 8 bases sitting between them. The CDR3 length is 11 residues.

This clonotype was found a few times. V and J are TRBV11-2 and TRBJ2-7, with a possible D match to TRBD1 (5 bases). The ends were cut back, 1 base at V and 5 bases at J, with 18 bases in the middle. This CDR3 has 16 amino acids. The V gene's germline CDR1 is SGHAT and CDR2 FQNNGV. CDR3 in DNA: TGTGCCAGCAGCTTAGCCACCCGGACAAAAGGCGACGAGCAGTACTTC. Its protein product is CASSLATRTKGDEQYF.

This chain links TRBV12-3 or TRBV12-4 with TRBJ2-5; 16 bases match TRBD2. This CDR3 is built from 19 residues. Unmatched junction bases numbered 8, after V lost 3 bases and J lost 1 base. Written as DNA, the CDR3 is TGTGCCAGCAGTTTTGGGACTAGCGGGGGGGCGGAAATCCAAGAGACCCAGTACTTC. Translating it yields CASSFGTSGGAEIQETQYF.

The CDR3, as DNA: TGCGCCAGCAGCCAGGTCGGAGACTACGAGCAGTACTTC. It yields the protein CASSQVGDYEQYF. This chain uses TRBV4-1 with TRBJ2-7, with unresolved D. Germline CDR1 MGHRA, CDR2 YSYEKL. This CDR3 has 13 amino acids. The germline V and J ends were trimmed by 3 bases and 3 bases, with 9 bases remaining between them.

This clonotype was counted ten times or more. The V gene is TRBV7-8, the J gene TRBJ1-3; D may be TRBD1 (5 bases). Looked up from germline, CDR1 is SGHVS and CDR2 is FQNEAQ. The CDR3 is made up of 16 amino acids. Trimming cost V 4 bases and J 0 bases, with 13 bases left between them. The CDR3, as DNA: TGTGCCAGCAGCTCTCGCCGGGGGGTCTCTGGAAACACCATATATTTT. It specifies CASSSRRGVSGNTIYF.

The rearrangement uses TRBV4-1 and TRBJ1-1; D might be TRBD1 (5 bases). CDR1 is MGHRA, CDR2 YSYEKL, per germline. The CDR3 sequence is 15 residues long. V lost 3 bases and J lost 5, with 16 bases in between. In DNA, the CDR3 is TGCGCCAGCAGCCAGGGTCAGGGCCCGATGACTGAAGCTTTCTTT. Its protein is CASSQGQGPMTEAFF.

In its sample, this clonotype was seen a few times. Written as DNA, the CDR3 is TGTGCCAGCAGCATTAGCGTCGAAGGCCACGAGCAGTACTTC. Protein product: CASSISVEGHEQYF. The rearrangement joins TRBV7-8 to TRBJ2-7, with D perhaps matching TRBD2 (5 bases). Germline CDR1 reads SGHVS; CDR2 reads FQNEAQ. The CDR3 has 14 amino acids. V was clipped by 5 bases and J by 5 bases, with 16 bases between them. Drawing the rest from reference TRBV7-8 and TRBJ2-7, the complete variable domain is GAGVSQSPRYKVAKRGQDVALRCDPISGHVSLFWYQQALGQGPEFLTYFQNEAQLDKSGLPSDRFFAERPEGSVSTLKIQRTQQEDSAVYLCASSISVEGHEQYFGPGTRLTVT.

In this sample, this clonotype turned up a few times. This chain uses TRBV29-1 with TRBJ2-1, with TRBD2 matching over 11 bases. Germline V gene data show CDR1 as SQVTM and CDR2 as ANQGSEA. V was pared by 5 bases and J by 2 bases, with 11 bases of the junction left unmatched. This CDR3 is built from 17 residues. CDR3 bases: TGCAGCGTTCACGGACTAGCGGGCGGCCAGACCTACAATGAGCAGTTCTTC. The encoded protein is CSVHGLAGGQTYNEQFF.

The chain is built from TRBV20-1 and TRBJ1-2, with D unresolved. CDR1 and CDR2 from the germline V gene are DFQATT and SNEGSKA (reference sequence). The V gene lost 5 bases and the J gene lost 2 bases, with 15 bases spanning the gap. This CDR3 is built from 14 residues. Written as DNA, the CDR3 is TGCAGTGCTCCCTCAGGCGGCCTCAACTATGGCTACACCTTC. Protein: CSAPSGGLNYGYTF.

The rearrangement joins TRBV27 to TRBJ2-3; tentatively, D is TRBD2 (5 bases). Germline CDR1 is MNHEY and CDR2 is SMNVEV (reference sequence). V dropped 2 bases and J dropped 4 bases, with 16 bases sitting between them. The CDR3 is 16 residues long. CDR3 protein: CASSLEGGWVADTQYF. For the CDR3, the DNA is TGTGCCAGCAGTTTAGAAGGAGGTTGGGTGGCAGATACGCAGTATTTT.

This clonotype was seen only a few times. This chain links TRBV30 with TRBJ2-3; no firm D call. Germline CDR1 is GTSNPN and CDR2 is SVGIG (reference sequence). This CDR3 comprises 14 residues. V lost 0 bases and J lost 2, with 9 bases in between. The CDR3 reads CAWSVLGHTDTQYF. The CDR3 DNA follows: TGTGCCTGGAGTGTACTTGGCCACACAGATACGCAGTATTTT.

This clonotype was seen a few times. The chain has TRBV30 and TRBJ2-2; no clear D. Germline V gene data show CDR1 as GTSNPN and CDR2 as SVGIG (reference sequence). V lost 2 bases and J 9 bases, leaving 7 bases between the germline ends. The CDR3 spans 11 residues. The CDR3 sequence is CAWSSSWELFF. The CDR3 bases are TGTGCCTGGAGTAGTTCCTGGGAGCTGTTTTTT.

This clonotype turned up a few times. J is TRBJ2-1 and V is TRBV20-1, with 9 positions matching TRBD2. Trimming at V came to 6 bases and at J to 4 bases, leaving 7 bases not matched to a gene. CDR3 length: 14 amino acids. In germline, CDR1 is DFQATT, CDR2 SNEGSKA (reference sequence). CDR3 in DNA: TGCAGTGCCGGAAGCGGGAGGCCGTACAATGAGCAGTTCTTC. It specifies CSAGSGRPYNEQFF.

This clonotype turned up a few times. The V gene is TRBV15, the J gene TRBJ2-1, with D hard to call. The CDR3 has 14 residues. Germline values: CDR1 LNHNV, CDR2 YYDKDF (reference sequence). V was shortened by 2 bases and J by 2 bases, with 7 bases between the two germline ends. CDR3 nucleotide sequence: TGTGCCACCAGCAGACCCGGAGCCTACAATGAGCAGTTCTTC. This sequence encodes CATSRPGAYNEQFF.

In this sample, this clonotype turned up many times. The chain carries TRBV7-9 and TRBJ2-7; the match to TRBD2 covers 12 bases. With 5 bases clipped from V and 2 bases from J, the junction kept 4 bases outside the gene matches. Germline V gene lookup returns CDR1 SEHNR and CDR2 FQNEAQ (reference sequence). The CDR3 has 15 residues. This CDR3 reads CASSPTSGSTYEQYF. The DNA of the CDR3 is TGTGCCAGCAGCCCGACTAGCGGGAGTACCTACGAGCAGTACTTC.

This sequence joins TRBV5-1 and TRBJ2-5; 9 bases are shared with TRBD1. The CDR3 covers 16 residues. The J segment lost 2 bases and the V segment lost 4 bases, leaving 9 bases of the junction unmatched. Germline CDR1 is SGHRS and CDR2 is YFSETQ. The CDR3 DNA sequence: TGCGCCAGCAGCGATTTTCTGGACAGGGGTCAAGAGACCCAGTACTTC. Amino acids: CASSDFLDRGQETQYF.

This clonotype was counted at least ten times. The chain links TRBV2 to TRBJ1-2; tentative D call: TRBD1 (5 bases). V gave up 6 bases and J gave up 1 base, with 15 bases separating them. The CDR3 extends over 15 amino acids. The germline V gene has CDR1 SNHLY and CDR2 FYNNEI. The CDR3 nucleotides read TGTGCCAGCAGACAGGCCTCGGCTCTTAACTATGGCTACACCTTC. This codes for CASRQASALNYGYTF.

This clonotype has only a few counts. The chain joins TRBV11-2 to TRBJ2-3; possibly TRBD2 for D (6 bases). Trimming stripped 4 bases from V and 0 bases from J, with 14 bases between. CDR3 length: 16 amino acids. CDR1 and CDR2 from the germline V gene are SGHAT and FQNNGV. The CDR3 is CASSSFSGTSTDTQYF. The CDR3 nucleotides are TGTGCCAGCAGCTCCTTTAGCGGAACTAGCACAGATACGCAGTATTTT.

The J gene is TRBJ2-1, the V gene TRBV5-6; 11 nucleotides line up with TRBD2. Trimming at V came to 2 bases and at J to 7 bases, leaving 5 bases not matched to a gene. Germline-derived CDR1 and CDR2 are SGHDT and YYEEEE. The CDR3 has 15 amino acids. CDR3 residues: CASSLILAGVNEQFF. DNA for the CDR3: TGTGCCAGCAGCTTAATACTAGCGGGAGTAAATGAGCAGTTCTTC.

This clonotype was observed at least ten times. The chain joins TRBV19 to TRBJ2-7, with 9 positions matching TRBD2. Germline values: CDR1 LNHDA, CDR2 SQIVND (reference sequence). The CDR3 loop spans 15 amino acids. V dropped 6 bases and J dropped 4; count of bases not matched to a gene: 10. CDR3 DNA sequence: TGTGCCAGTAGCCCCACTAGCGGGTTCTCTTACGAGCAGTACTTC. Translation: CASSPTSGFSYEQYF. Supplemented by reference TRBV19 and TRBJ2-7, the full variable domain reads DGGITQSPKYLFRKEGQNVTLSCEQNLNHDAMYWYRQDPGQGLRLIYYSQIVNDFQKGDIAEGYSVSREKKESFPLTVTSAQKNPTAFYLCASSPTSGFSYEQYFGPGTRLTVT.

There are many counts of this clonotype. The chain uses TRBV5-5 and TRBJ2-2, with D tentatively TRBD1 (6 bases). In germline, CDR1 is SGHKS, CDR2 YYEKEE (reference sequence). The CDR3 is 13 amino acids. V was cut by 2 bases and J by 7 bases, with 9 bases left in between. Here the CDR3 DNA reads TGTGCCAGCAGCTTCCCAGGGGACGGGGAGCTGTTTTTT. Protein: CASSFPGDGELFF.

The CDR3 DNA sequence: TGCGCCAGCAGCCAAGTGGATTCGCGGGACTACGAGCAGTACTTC. It yields the protein CASSQVDSRDYEQYF. The chain couples TRBV4-1 to TRBJ2-7; D may be TRBD2 (6 bases). V shed 1 base and J shed 3 bases, with 13 bases lying between them. The CDR3 sequence is 15 residues long. Germline loops: CDR1 MGHRA, CDR2 YSYEKL.

The rearrangement links TRBV7-9 to TRBJ1-1, with TRBD1 matching 8 bases. CDR3 length: 19 amino acids. Germline CDR1 SEHNR, CDR2 FQNEAQ (reference sequence). V was pared by 0 bases and J by 1 base, with 13 bases of the junction left unmatched. The CDR3 here is CASSLAEQGAPNPNTEAFF. The CDR3, as DNA: TGTGCCAGCAGCTTAGCAGAGCAGGGGGCGCCGAACCCGAACACTGAAGCTTTCTTT. Drawing the rest from reference TRBV7-9 and TRBJ1-1, the complete variable domain is DTGVSQNPRHKITKRGQNVTFRCDPISEHNRLYWYRQTLGQGPEFLTYFQNEAQLEKSRLLSDRFSAERPKGSFSTLEIQRTEQGDSAMYLCASSLAEQGAPNPNTEAFFGQGTRLTVV.

This clonotype was detected only a few times. This chain joins TRBV7-9 and TRBJ2-7; either TRBD1 or TRBD2 may fit D (5 bases each). The CDR3 extends over 14 amino acids. The germline CDR1 and CDR2 sequences are SEHNR and FQNEAQ (reference sequence). The V and J ends lost 3 bases and 2 bases respectively, with 11 bases between them. CDR3 coding DNA: TGTGCCAGCAGCTTCCGGGACCGAACCTACGAGCAGTACTTC. This translates into CASSFRDRTYEQYF.

The chain joins TRBV4-1 to TRBJ2-7, with D tentatively TRBD2 (5 bases). The length of the CDR3 is 14 residues. The germline gives CDR1 MGHRA, CDR2 YSYEKL. V was pared by 1 base and J by 5 bases, with 12 bases between. CDR3 bases: TGCGCCAGCAGCCAAGCAATAGAGGGCCACGAGCAGTACTTC. Translation gives CASSQAIEGHEQYF.

This clonotype has a handful of counts. The chain combines TRBV29-1 with TRBJ2-7, with a tentative D call TRBD2 (6 bases). Germline CDR1 reads SQVTM; CDR2 reads ANQGSEA. CDR3 size: 16 residues. V dropped 1 base and J dropped 5 bases, with 21 bases sitting between them. Here the CDR3 reads CSVEAPEGREGHEQYF. The CDR3 bases are TGCAGCGTTGAAGCGCCGGAGGGCAGGGAAGGCCACGAGCAGTACTTC.

This clonotype has a count of ten or more. The chain couples TRBV7-9 to TRBJ2-1; D possibly corresponds to TRBD1 (5 bases). The CDR3 has 16 residues. Germline values: CDR1 SEHNR, CDR2 FQNEAQ (reference sequence). V was pared by 2 bases and J by 6 bases, with 17 bases between. CDR3 bases: TGTGCCAGCAGCTTATCGTCACAGGTTGATGTCAATGAGCAGTTCTTC. Translated, it gives CASSLSSQVDVNEQFF.